The present TCR beta chain was sequenced within a study of Ad26.COV2.S vaccination and SARS-CoV-2 variants. Study-level information: Ad26.COV2.S arm of COV1001 included the donor. In the study, Ad26.COV2.S was injected intramuscularly once, or twice 56 days apart.

The sample's treatment: around 19 received Ad26.COV2.S at low or high dose, single or two shots; several received placebo; per-sample allocation not given. Sampling was done on day 63 after the first vaccine or placebo injection. An 18-55-year-old adult in Boston served as donor. Libraries were prepared by immunoSEQ multiplex PCR; TCRdb keeps only in-frame clonotypes and omits some of them. The table lists 440,000 or so clones, roughly nine tenths of them singletons. Germline CDR1 MNHNS, CDR2 SASEGT. This CDR3 contains 13 residues. V dropped 6 bases and J dropped 5 bases, with 10 bases sitting between them.

This receptor was taken from a person between 18 and 65 years old who received the Ad26.COV2.S COVID-19 vaccine or a placebo. Source: peripheral blood, taken in a trial of Ad26.COV2.S vaccine versus placebo. This chain connects TRBV6-1 to TRBJ1-4; no firm D call. CDR3 DNA: TGTGCCAGCAGGACGGTTGTAAATGAAAAACTGTTTTTT. Protein: CASRTVVNEKLFF.